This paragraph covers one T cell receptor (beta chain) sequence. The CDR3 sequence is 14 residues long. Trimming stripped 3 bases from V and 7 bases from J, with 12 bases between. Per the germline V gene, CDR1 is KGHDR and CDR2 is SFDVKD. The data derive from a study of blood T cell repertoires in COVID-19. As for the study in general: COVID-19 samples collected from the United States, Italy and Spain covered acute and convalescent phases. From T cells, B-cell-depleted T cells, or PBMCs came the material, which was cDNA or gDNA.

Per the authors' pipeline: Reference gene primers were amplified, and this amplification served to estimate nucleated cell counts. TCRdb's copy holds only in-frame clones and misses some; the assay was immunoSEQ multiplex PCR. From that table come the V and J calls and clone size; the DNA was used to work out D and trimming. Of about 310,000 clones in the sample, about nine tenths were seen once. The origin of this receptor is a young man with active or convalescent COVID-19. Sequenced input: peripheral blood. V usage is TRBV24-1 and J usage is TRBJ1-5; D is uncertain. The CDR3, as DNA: TGTGCCACCAGTGATCGCGGGAGGAACCAGCCCCAGCATTTT. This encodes CATSDRGRNQPQHF.